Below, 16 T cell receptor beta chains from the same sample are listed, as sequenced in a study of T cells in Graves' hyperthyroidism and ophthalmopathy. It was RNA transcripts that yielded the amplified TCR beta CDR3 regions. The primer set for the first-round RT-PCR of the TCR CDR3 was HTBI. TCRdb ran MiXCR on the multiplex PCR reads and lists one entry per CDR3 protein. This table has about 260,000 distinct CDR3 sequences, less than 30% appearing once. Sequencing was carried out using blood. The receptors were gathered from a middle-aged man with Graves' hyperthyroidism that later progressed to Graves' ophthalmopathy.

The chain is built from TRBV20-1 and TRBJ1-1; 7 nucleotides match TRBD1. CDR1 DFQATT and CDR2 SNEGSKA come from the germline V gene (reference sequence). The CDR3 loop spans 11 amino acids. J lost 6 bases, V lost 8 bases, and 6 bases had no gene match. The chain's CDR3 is CSPRGSAEAFF. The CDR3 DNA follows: TGCAGTCCCAGGGGGAGCGCTGAAGCTTTCTTT.

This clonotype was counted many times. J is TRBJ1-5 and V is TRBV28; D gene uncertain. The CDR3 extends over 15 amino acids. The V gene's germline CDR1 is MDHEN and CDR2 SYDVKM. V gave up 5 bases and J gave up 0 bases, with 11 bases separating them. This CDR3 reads CASSVRSYSNQPQHF. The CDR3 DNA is TGTGCCAGCAGTGTTAGGTCGTATAGCAATCAGCCCCAGCATTTT.

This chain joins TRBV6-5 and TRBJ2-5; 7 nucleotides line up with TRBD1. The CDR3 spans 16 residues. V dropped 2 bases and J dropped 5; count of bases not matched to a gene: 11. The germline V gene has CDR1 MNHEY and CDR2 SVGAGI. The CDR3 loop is CASSYTRQGGQETQYF. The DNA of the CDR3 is TGTGCCAGCAGTTACACCAGACAGGGCGGGCAGGAGACCCAGTACTTC.

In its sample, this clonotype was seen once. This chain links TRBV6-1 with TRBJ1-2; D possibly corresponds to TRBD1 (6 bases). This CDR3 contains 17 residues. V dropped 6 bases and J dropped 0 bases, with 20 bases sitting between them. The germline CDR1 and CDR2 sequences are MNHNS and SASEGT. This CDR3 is CASSPTGQGPTNYGYTF. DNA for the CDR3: TGTGCCAGCAGCCCAACGGGGCAGGGGCCTACTAACTATGGCTACACCTTC.

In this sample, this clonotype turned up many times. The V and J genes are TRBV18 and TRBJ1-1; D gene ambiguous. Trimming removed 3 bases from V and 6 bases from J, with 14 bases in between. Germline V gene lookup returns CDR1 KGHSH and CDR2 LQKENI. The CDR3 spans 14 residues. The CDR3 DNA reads TGTGCCAGCTCACCCTCGACTGCTCTCGCTGAAGCTTTCTTT. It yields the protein CASSPSTALAEAFF.

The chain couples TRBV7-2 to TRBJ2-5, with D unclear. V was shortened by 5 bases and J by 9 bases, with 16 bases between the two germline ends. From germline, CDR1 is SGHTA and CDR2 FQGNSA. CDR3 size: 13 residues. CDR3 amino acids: CASSPSLFESQYF. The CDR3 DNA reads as TGTGCCAGCAGCCCTAGTTTATTCGAGTCCCAGTACTTC.

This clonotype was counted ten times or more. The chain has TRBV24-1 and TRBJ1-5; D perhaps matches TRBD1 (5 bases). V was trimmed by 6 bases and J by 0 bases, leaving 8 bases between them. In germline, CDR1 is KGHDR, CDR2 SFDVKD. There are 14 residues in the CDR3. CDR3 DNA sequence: TGTGCCACCAGTCGGGGGGATAGCAATCAGCCCCAGCATTTT. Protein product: CATSRGDSNQPQHF.

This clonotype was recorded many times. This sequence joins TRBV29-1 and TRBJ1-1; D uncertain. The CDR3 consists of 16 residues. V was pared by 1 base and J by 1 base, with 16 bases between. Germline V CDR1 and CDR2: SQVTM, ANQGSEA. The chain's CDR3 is CSVEAWVRKGNTEAFF. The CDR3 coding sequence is TGCAGCGTTGAAGCTTGGGTCAGGAAAGGGAACACTGAAGCTTTCTTT.

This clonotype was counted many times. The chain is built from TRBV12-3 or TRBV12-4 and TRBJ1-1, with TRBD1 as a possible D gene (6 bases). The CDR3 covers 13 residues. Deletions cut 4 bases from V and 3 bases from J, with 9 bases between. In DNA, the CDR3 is TGTGCCAGCAGTTATGCAGGGGACACTGAAGCTTTCTTT. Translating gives CASSYAGDTEAFF.

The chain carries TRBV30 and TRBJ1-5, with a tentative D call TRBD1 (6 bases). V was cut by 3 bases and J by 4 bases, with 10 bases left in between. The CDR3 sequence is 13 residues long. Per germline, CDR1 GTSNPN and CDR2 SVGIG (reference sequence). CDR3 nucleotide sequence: TGTGCCTGGAGCAGGGGCCAGAATCAGCCCCAGCATTTT. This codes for CAWSRGQNQPQHF. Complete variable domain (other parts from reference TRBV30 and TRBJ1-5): SQTIHQWPATLVQPVGSPLSLECTVEGTSNPNLYWYRQAAGRGLQLLFYSVGIGQISSEVPQNLSASRPQDRQFILSSKKLLLSDSGFYLCAWSRGQNQPQHFGDGTRLSIL.

The CDR3 reads CASSLGTAVQETQYF. The CDR3 region has the DNA TGTGCCAGCAGCCTCGGGACAGCAGTTCAAGAGACCCAGTACTTC. This rearrangement joins TRBV28 to TRBJ2-5, with TRBD1 identical over 7 bases. The CDR3 length is 15 residues. Trimming removed 6 bases from V and 2 bases from J; junction bases left unmatched: 9. The germline CDR1 and CDR2 sequences are MDHEN and SYDVKM.

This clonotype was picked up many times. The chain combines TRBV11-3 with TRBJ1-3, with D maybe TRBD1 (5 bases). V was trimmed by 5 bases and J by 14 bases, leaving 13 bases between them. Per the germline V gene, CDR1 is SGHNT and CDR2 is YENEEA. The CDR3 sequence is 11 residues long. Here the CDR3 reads CASSAAGTLYF. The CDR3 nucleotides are TGTGCCAGCAGCGCTGCCGGGACGTTATATTTT.

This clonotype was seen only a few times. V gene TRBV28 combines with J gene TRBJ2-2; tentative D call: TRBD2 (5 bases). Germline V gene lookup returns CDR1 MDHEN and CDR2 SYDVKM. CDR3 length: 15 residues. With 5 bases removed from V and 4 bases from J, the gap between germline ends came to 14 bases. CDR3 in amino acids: CASSPGDAFTGELFF. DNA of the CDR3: TGTGCCAGCAGTCCCGGGGATGCATTCACCGGGGAGCTGTTTTTT.

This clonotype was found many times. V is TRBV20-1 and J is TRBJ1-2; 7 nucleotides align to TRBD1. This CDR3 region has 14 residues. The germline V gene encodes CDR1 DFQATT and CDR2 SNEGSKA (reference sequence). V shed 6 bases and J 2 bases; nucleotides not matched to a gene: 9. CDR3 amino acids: CSAKAGGPNYGYTF. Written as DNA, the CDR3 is TGCAGTGCCAAAGCAGGGGGACCAAACTATGGCTACACCTTC.

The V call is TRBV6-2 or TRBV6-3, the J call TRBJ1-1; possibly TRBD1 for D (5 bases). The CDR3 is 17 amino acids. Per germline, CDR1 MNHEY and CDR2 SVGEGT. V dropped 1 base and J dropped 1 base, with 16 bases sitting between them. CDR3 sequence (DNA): TGTGCCAGCAGTTACTTTGGGGGATCCGATTCGAACACTGAAGCTTTCTTT. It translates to CASSYFGGSDSNTEAFF.

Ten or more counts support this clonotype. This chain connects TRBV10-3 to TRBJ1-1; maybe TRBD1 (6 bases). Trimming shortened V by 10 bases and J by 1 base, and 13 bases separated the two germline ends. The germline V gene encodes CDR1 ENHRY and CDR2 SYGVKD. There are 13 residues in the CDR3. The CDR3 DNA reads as TGTGCCAACTCACAGGGCCGGAACACTGAAGCTTTCTTT. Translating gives CANSQGRNTEAFF.